This entry lists 25 T cell receptor beta chains sequenced from one sample in a study of CD8 T cells in ankylosing spondylitis. TCRdb reanalysed the 5' RACE reads using MiXCR and keeps one entry per CDR3 protein. This table holds under 250,000 distinct CDR3 sequences, less than 9.5% found once. Sequencing used blood, either unsorted or a sorted T cell fraction (not recorded which). The receptors stem from a female donor with ankylosing spondylitis or in good health (not recorded which).

Many counts were recorded for this clonotype. J is TRBJ1-2 and V is TRBV7-2; D is perhaps TRBD1 (5 bases). V lost 4 bases, J lost 5 bases, and 14 bases lay in between. The germline gives CDR1 SGHTA, CDR2 FQGNSA. This CDR3 spans 14 amino acids. CDR3 DNA: TGTGCCAGCAGCTCACAACCGACAGAGTATGGCTACACCTTC. Translated, it gives CASSSQPTEYGYTF.

This clonotype was observed at least ten times. The CDR3 bases are TGTGCCAGCAGTTTCGGGACAGGAGAAGCTTTCTTT. This translates into CASSFGTGEAFF. This chain connects TRBV27 to TRBJ1-1, with 8 nucleotides matching TRBD1. Per the germline V gene, CDR1 is MNHEY and CDR2 is SMNVEV (reference sequence). CDR3 size: 12 residues. Trimming cost V 3 bases and J 8 bases; bases outside gene matches: 2.

This clonotype was counted many times. The chain joins TRBV10-3 to TRBJ2-1; the match to TRBD2 covers 7 bases. Trimming removed 4 bases from V and 1 base from J; junction bases left unmatched: 10. This CDR3 comprises 17 residues. Germline V gives CDR1 ENHRY, CDR2 SYGVKD. CDR3 residues: CAISASVSGKSYNEQFF. DNA of the CDR3: TGTGCCATCAGTGCCTCTGTGAGCGGGAAATCCTACAATGAGCAGTTCTTC.

This clonotype was seen many times. The chain couples TRBV11-1 to TRBJ2-7; TRBD2 might be the D (5 bases). CDR1 and CDR2 from the germline V gene are SGHAT and FQDESV (reference sequence). Trimming pared 0 bases from V and 7 bases from J, leaving 28 bases between. CDR3 size: 19 residues. DNA for the CDR3: TGTGCCAGCAGCTTAGCGAGCTTGAAAGGTAGAGGGCTACTGATGGAGCAGTACTTC. Protein sequence: CASSLASLKGRGLLMEQYF.

This clonotype was counted at least ten times. The J gene is TRBJ2-3, the V gene TRBV12-3 or TRBV12-4; TRBD1 is a possible D gene (5 bases). The CDR3 contains 16 residues. The germline V and J ends were trimmed by 4 bases and 10 bases, with 24 bases remaining between them. CDR3 sequence: CASSSRLGHIQISQYF. The CDR3 nucleotides are TGTGCCAGCAGTTCACGGCTAGGACATATCCAAATATCGCAGTATTTT.

In this sample, this clonotype turned up many times. V is TRBV20-1 and J is TRBJ2-3, with 13 bases lining up with TRBD2. The CDR3 totals 16 residues. Looked up from germline, CDR1 is DFQATT and CDR2 is SNEGSKA (reference sequence). The junction had 10 bases not matched to a gene; V was cut back by 5 bases and J by 5 bases. CDR3 amino acids: CSAPSLTSGRQDTQYF. CDR3 in DNA: TGCAGTGCTCCCTCCCTGACTAGCGGGAGGCAAGATACGCAGTATTTT.

The chain links TRBV28 to TRBJ2-1; TRBD2 agrees at 11 bases. The CDR3 covers 15 residues. V gave up 3 bases and J gave up 8 bases; unmatched junction bases: 6. CDR1 and CDR2 from the germline V gene are MDHEN and SYDVKM. DNA for the CDR3: TGTGCCAGCAGTTTCACTAGCGGGAGTGTATATGAGCAGTTCTTC. Its protein product is CASSFTSGSVYEQFF.

This clonotype has at least ten counts. The rearrangement links TRBV11-2 to TRBJ1-6; no clear D gene. This CDR3 is built from 19 residues. V lost 0 bases and J 5 bases, leaving 20 bases between the germline ends. Germline V CDR1 and CDR2: SGHAT, FQNNGV. This CDR3 is CASSLDLTSRREDNSPLHF. The CDR3 bases are TGTGCCAGCAGCTTAGACCTGACTTCCAGGCGGGAAGATAATTCACCCCTCCACTTT. The full variable domain, its missing parts supplied by reference TRBV11-2 and TRBJ1-6, is EAGVAQSPRYKIIEKRQSVAFWCNPISGHATLYWYQQILGQGPKLLIQFQNNGVVDDSQLPKDRFSAERLKGVDSTLKIQPAKLEDSAVYLCASSLDLTSRREDNSPLHFGNGTRLTVT.

This clonotype was seen at least ten times. This chain connects TRBV5-6 to TRBJ2-2; 9 bases line up with TRBD2. The CDR3 loop spans 15 amino acids. V shed 3 bases, J shed 5 bases, and the junction held 5 bases outside the gene matches. The germline CDR1 and CDR2 sequences are SGHDT and YYEEEE. CDR3 sequence: CASSYSSGGTGELFF. As DNA, the CDR3 is TGTGCCAGCAGCTACTCCAGCGGGGGGACCGGGGAGCTGTTTTTT. Full variable domain (remainder filled in from reference TRBV5-6 and TRBJ2-2): DAGVTQSPTHLIKTRGQQVTLRCSPKSGHDTVSWYQQALGQGPQFIFQYYEEEERQRGNFPDRFSGHQFPNYSSELNVNALLLGDSALYLCASSYSSGGTGELFFGEGSRLTVL.

The table lists this clonotype with a few counts. The chain combines TRBV27 with TRBJ1-1; TRBD1 matches 7 bases. The germline CDR1 and CDR2 sequences are MNHEY and SMNVEV (reference sequence). J was trimmed by 0 bases and V by 2 bases; bases with no gene match: 9. The CDR3 sequence is 17 residues long. The CDR3 here is CASSLTGVVGMNTEAFF. The CDR3 nucleotides read TGTGCCAGCAGTTTAACAGGGGTCGTTGGAATGAACACTGAAGCTTTCTTT.

This clonotype was seen a few times. V usage is TRBV29-1 and J usage is TRBJ1-5; a possible D gene is TRBD1 (6 bases). CDR1 is SQVTM, CDR2 ANQGSEA, per germline. CDR3 size: 14 residues. Trimming took off 7 bases at V and 0 bases at J, with 13 bases between the two ends. This CDR3 reads CSARGPNSNQPQHF. CDR3 coding DNA: TGCAGCGCCAGGGGCCCCAATAGCAATCAGCCCCAGCATTTT.

This clonotype was picked up many times. The chain couples TRBV15 to TRBJ2-1; D is perhaps TRBD2 (5 bases). CDR1 is LNHNV, CDR2 YYDKDF, per germline (reference sequence). The length of the CDR3 is 18 residues. V was pared by 0 bases and J by 5 bases, with 20 bases between. CDR3 in amino acids: CATSRDLGSSVEHNEQFF. CDR3 DNA: TGTGCCACCAGCAGAGACCTGGGGAGTTCGGTTGAGCACAATGAGCAGTTCTTC.

This clonotype showed up many times. The chain joins TRBV5-1 to TRBJ1-2, with D perhaps matching TRBD1 (6 bases). The CDR3 consists of 14 residues. Between the trimmed V and J ends, which lost 4 bases and 2 bases, there was a span of 12 bases. Germline values: CDR1 SGHRS, CDR2 YFSETQ. As DNA, the CDR3 is TGCGCCAGCAGCAGGGGGGACGGGAACTATGGCTACACCTTC. Amino acid sequence: CASSRGDGNYGYTF.

This clonotype was picked up a small number of times. At one end, the junction sequence differs from germline, possibly due to a read error. This chain links TRBV7-7 with TRBJ2-7, with D possibly being TRBD1 (5 bases). This CDR3 contains 14 residues. The germline CDR1 and CDR2 sequences are SSHAT and FNYEAQ (reference sequence). CDR3 DNA sequence: TGTGCTAGCAGCCCTCCAGGGAAGTCCCACGAGCAGTACTTC. This codes for CASSPPGKSHEQYF.

This clonotype came up many times. The V gene is TRBV29-1, the J gene TRBJ2-1; 10 bases are a match to TRBD2. CDR3 length: 14 amino acids. Germline V CDR1 and CDR2: SQVTM, ANQGSEA. Losses at the gene ends were 6 bases for V and 6 bases for J; bases not matched to a gene: 8. CDR3 amino acids: CSVKNSGRRNEQFF. The CDR3 nucleotides are TGCAGCGTAAAGAATAGCGGGAGGCGCAATGAGCAGTTCTTC.

This clonotype was counted between two and nine times. This chain links TRBV29-1 with TRBJ1-2; the match to TRBD1 covers 7 bases. With 7 bases clipped from V and 6 bases from J, the junction kept 5 bases outside the gene matches. There are 11 residues in the CDR3. The germline V gene encodes CDR1 SQVTM and CDR2 ANQGSEA. The CDR3 reads CSAQGLDGYTF. Written as DNA, the CDR3 is TGCAGCGCACAGGGGTTGGATGGCTACACCTTC.

V and J are TRBV28 and TRBJ2-7; D is possibly TRBD1 (6 bases). Germline V gene sequence: CDR1 MDHEN, CDR2 SYDVKM. CDR3 length: 15 amino acids. The V gene lost 7 bases and the J gene lost 1 base, with 17 bases spanning the gap. Written as DNA, the CDR3 is TGTGCCAGCACCCACAGACAGGATTATTCCTACGAGCAGTACTTC. Amino acid sequence: CASTHRQDYSYEQYF.

This clonotype was counted at least ten times. V and J are TRBV6-5 and TRBJ2-1; maybe TRBD2 (7 bases). The CDR3 runs 15 residues. Germline CDR1 and CDR2: MNHEY and SVGAGI. The V and J ends lost 5 bases and 7 bases respectively, with 18 bases between them. CDR3 sequence (DNA): TGTGCCAGCAGTCCTCGAGGGGGGGAAATAAATGAGCAGTTCTTC. The encoded protein is CASSPRGGEINEQFF.

J is TRBJ1-6 and V is TRBV12-3 or TRBV12-4, with D unclear. V was trimmed by 1 base and J by 10 bases, leaving 11 bases between them. The CDR3 has 14 residues. The CDR3 is CASSLDAARSPLHF. CDR3 sequence (DNA): TGTGCCAGCAGTTTAGATGCAGCTAGGTCACCCCTCCACTTT.

This clonotype has at least ten counts. The CDR3 nucleotides read TGCAGTGCTAGCGGGATCGGAGAAAACATTCAGTACTTC. Encoded protein: CSASGIGENIQYF. This chain links TRBV20-1 with TRBJ2-4; D is perhaps TRBD2 (5 bases). The CDR3 runs to 13 residues. V was pared by 3 bases and J by 5 bases, with 11 bases between. Germline loops: CDR1 DFQATT, CDR2 SNEGSKA (reference sequence).

This clonotype was counted at least ten times. CDR3 region: CSARDLELAGSSYEQYF. The CDR3 region has the DNA TGCAGTGCTAGAGATCTAGAACTAGCGGGGAGCTCCTACGAGCAGTACTTC. This sequence joins TRBV20-1 and TRBJ2-7; 10 nucleotides line up with TRBD2. The CDR3 runs to 17 residues. V was pared by 0 bases and J by 0 bases, with 8 bases of the junction left unmatched. Germline CDR1 reads DFQATT; CDR2 reads SNEGSKA (reference sequence).

This clonotype was detected many times. The rearrangement joins TRBV27 to TRBJ2-7; D is ambiguous. Germline CDR1 and CDR2: MNHEY and SMNVEV (reference sequence). The V end was cut by 5 bases, the J end by 7 bases, with 15 bases between. The CDR3 contains 13 residues. The DNA for the CDR3 is TGTGCCAGCAGTCCTATGGGCCTCGGAGAGCAGTACTTC. It codes for CASSPMGLGEQYF.

This clonotype has a count of ten or more. V and J are TRBV20-1 and TRBJ1-2; 8 bases match TRBD1. From germline, CDR1 is DFQATT and CDR2 SNEGSKA (reference sequence). V gave up 5 bases and J gave up 1 base; unmatched junction bases: 6. This CDR3 region has 14 residues. The CDR3 reads CSAFTGGINYGYTF. The CDR3 DNA reads as TGCAGTGCTTTTACAGGGGGAATTAACTATGGCTACACCTTC.

In this sample, this clonotype turned up many times. This rearrangement joins TRBV19 to TRBJ2-1; a possible D gene is TRBD2 (5 bases). CDR3 length: 12 residues. V gave up 3 bases and J gave up 7 bases, with 7 bases separating them. Germline V CDR1 and CDR2: LNHDA, SQIVND (reference sequence). The CDR3 loop reads CASSIGVNEQFF. In DNA, the CDR3 is TGTGCCAGTAGTATCGGGGTAAATGAGCAGTTCTTC.

Turning to this clonotype: A much larger clonotype is one base distant, so this may be a read error. The chain recombines TRBV2 with TRBJ2-1; no clear D. The CDR3 contains 12 residues. Germline V gene sequence: CDR1 SNHLY, CDR2 FYNNEI. The CDR3 DNA reads TGTACCAGCAGTGGGGATGCAGATGAGCAGTTCTTC. Its protein product is CTSSGDADEQFF.